This TCR beta chain stems from a study of T cells in Graves' hyperthyroidism and ophthalmopathy. V was cut by 3 bases and J by 8 bases, with 8 bases left in between. The CDR3 is 12 residues long. RNA transcripts provided the source from which TCR beta CDR3 regions were amplified. A first-round RT-PCR of the TCR CDR3 used the HTBI primer set. TCRdb reprocessed the multiplex PCR reads via MiXCR and lists one record per CDR3 protein. The sample has more than 450,000 distinct CDR3 sequences, around 13% seen once; the top ten hold approximately 13%. Sequencing was done on a sample of blood. The clonotype was recovered from a woman in her forties with Graves' hyperthyroidism. The chain employs TRBV12-3 or TRBV12-4 and TRBJ2-1; D call uncertain. The CDR3 bases are TGTGCCAGCAGTTTTGGGCAATATGAGCAGTTCTTC. Its protein is CASSFGQYEQFF.